This TCR beta chain was documented in a study of OX40 agonist ivuxolimab in advanced cancers. Overall study: Past anti-PD-1, anti-PD-L1 or anti-CTLA-4 therapy was accepted, and 40% had received some.

Clones were sequenced by immunoSEQ multiplex PCR, and TCRdb holds only the in-frame ones, with some missing. In the table there are around 26,000 clones, approximately 90% of which are singletons. CDR1 and CDR2 (germline): MNHEY, SVGAGI. CDR3 length equals 13 residues. V gave up 2 bases and J gave up 8 bases, with 9 bases separating them. The chain couples TRBV6-5 to TRBJ1-4, with D uncertain. The sample here was CD4+ or CD8+ T cells sorted from blood, taken in a trial of the OX40 agonist ivuxolimab. This TCR derives from an adult with an advanced solid tumor such as melanoma, head and neck, liver or kidney cancer. CDR3 sequence: CASSYRENEKLFF. Written as DNA, the CDR3 is TGTGCCAGCAGTTACAGGGAAAACGAAAAACTGTTTTTT.